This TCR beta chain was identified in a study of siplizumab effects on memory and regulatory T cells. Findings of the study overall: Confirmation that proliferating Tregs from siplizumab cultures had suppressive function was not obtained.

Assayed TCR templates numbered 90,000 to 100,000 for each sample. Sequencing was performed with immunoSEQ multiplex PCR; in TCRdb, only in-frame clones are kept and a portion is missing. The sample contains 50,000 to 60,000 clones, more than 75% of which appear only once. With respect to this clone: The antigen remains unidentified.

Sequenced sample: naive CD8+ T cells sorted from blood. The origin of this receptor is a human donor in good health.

CDR3 bases: TGTGCCAGCAGTTACGAGTATACGCAGTATTTT. It encodes CASSYEYTQYF. The rearrangement links TRBV6-5 to TRBJ2-3; no clear D gene. Trimming shortened V by 2 bases and J by 7 bases, and 4 bases separated the two germline ends. The CDR3 has 11 amino acids. The germline V gene has CDR1 MNHEY and CDR2 SVGAGI.